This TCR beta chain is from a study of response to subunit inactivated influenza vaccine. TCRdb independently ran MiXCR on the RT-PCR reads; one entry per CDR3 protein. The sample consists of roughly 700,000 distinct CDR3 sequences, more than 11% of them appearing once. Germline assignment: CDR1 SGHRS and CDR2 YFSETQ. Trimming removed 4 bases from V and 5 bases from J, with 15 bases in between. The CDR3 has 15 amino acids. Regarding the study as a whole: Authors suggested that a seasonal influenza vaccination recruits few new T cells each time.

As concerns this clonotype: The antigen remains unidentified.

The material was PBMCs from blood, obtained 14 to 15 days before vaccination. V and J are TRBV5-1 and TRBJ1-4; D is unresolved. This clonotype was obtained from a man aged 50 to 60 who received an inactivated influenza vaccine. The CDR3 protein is CASSLSLKENEKLFF. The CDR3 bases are TGCGCCAGCAGCCTAAGCCTAAAGGAGAATGAAAAACTGTTTTTT.